The TCR beta chain described here comes from a study of T cells in Graves' hyperthyroidism and ophthalmopathy. Across the whole study: Staff took peripheral blood when the initial diagnosis was made, before any treatment began. Study-wide results and caveats: Ophthalmopathy got predicted by the model a median around six months before its onset. Blood also showed most of the thyroid clonotypes that were expanded above 0.001.

TCR beta CDR3 sequences were amplified from RNA transcripts. In the first-round RT-PCR of the TCR CDR3, the HTBI primer set was used. TCRdb reanalysed the multiplex PCR reads using MiXCR and keeps one entry per CDR3 protein. Here the sample spans approximately 600,000 distinct CDR3 sequences, approximately 14% being singletons. Source material for PBMCs was less than 12 ml fresh peripheral blood. The V and J ends lost 6 bases and 6 bases respectively, with 18 bases between them. CDR1 is SQVTM, CDR2 ANQGSEA, per germline. CDR3 length: 15 residues. With regard to this clonotype: The antigen is not known. This clone may be a read error of a much larger clone one base away.

V is TRBV29-1 and J is TRBJ2-6; D perhaps matches TRBD1 (6 bases). This sequence originates from a young woman with Graves' ophthalmopathy. The sample comprised blood. The chain's CDR3 is CSVLDSTREANVLTF. CDR3 nucleotide sequence: TGCAGCGTCTTGGACAGCACAAGGGAGGCCAACGTCCTGACTTTC.